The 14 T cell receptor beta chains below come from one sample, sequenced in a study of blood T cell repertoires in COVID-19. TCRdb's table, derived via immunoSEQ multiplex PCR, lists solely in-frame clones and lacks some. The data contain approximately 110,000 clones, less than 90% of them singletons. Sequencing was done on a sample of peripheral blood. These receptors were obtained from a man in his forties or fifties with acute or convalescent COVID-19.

CDR3 nucleotide sequence: TGTGCCAGTAGTAATGGGGGACAAGGAGCTACAGATACGCAGTATTTT. This gives the protein CASSNGGQGATDTQYF. The gene calls are TRBV19 and TRBJ2-3, with D perhaps TRBD1 (6 bases). V dropped 4 bases and J dropped 3 bases, with 17 bases sitting between them. This CDR3 is 16 amino acids long. Germline CDR1 and CDR2: LNHDA and SQIVND (reference sequence). Combining the CDR3 with reference TRBV19 and TRBJ2-3 gives the whole variable domain DGGITQSPKYLFRKEGQNVTLSCEQNLNHDAMYWYRQDPGQGLRLIYYSQIVNDFQKGDIAEGYSVSREKKESFPLTVTSAQKNPTAFYLCASSNGGQGATDTQYFGPGTRLTVL.

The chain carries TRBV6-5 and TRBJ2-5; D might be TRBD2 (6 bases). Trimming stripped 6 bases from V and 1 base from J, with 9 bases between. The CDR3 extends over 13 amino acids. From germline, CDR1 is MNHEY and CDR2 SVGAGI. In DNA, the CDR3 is TGTGCCAGCAGCCGGGACTCCCAAGAGACCCAGTACTTC. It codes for CASSRDSQETQYF.

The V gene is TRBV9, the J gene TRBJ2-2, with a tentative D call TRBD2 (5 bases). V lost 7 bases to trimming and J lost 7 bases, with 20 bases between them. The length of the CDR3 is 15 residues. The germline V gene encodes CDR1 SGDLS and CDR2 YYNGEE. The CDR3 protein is CASSRSGLLGGELFF. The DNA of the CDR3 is TGTGCCAGCTCCCGGTCAGGACTGCTGGGCGGGGAGCTGTTTTTT.

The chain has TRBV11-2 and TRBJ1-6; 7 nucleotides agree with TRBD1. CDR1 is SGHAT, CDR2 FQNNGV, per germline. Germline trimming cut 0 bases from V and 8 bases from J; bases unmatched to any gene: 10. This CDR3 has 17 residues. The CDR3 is CASSLDPGRGRDSPLHF. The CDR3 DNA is TGTGCCAGCAGCTTAGATCCGGGCAGGGGGAGAGATTCACCCCTCCACTTT.

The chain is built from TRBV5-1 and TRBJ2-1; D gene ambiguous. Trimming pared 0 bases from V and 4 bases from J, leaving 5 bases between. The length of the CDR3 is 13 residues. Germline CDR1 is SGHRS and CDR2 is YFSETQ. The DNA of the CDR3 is TGCGCCAGCAGCTTGGAACAGTACAATGAGCAGTTCTTC. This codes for CASSLEQYNEQFF.

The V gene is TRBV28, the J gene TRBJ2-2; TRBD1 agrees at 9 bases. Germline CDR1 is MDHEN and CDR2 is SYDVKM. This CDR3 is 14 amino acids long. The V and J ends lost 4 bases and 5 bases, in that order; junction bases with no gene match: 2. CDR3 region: CASSSTGGTGELFF. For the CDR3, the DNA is TGTGCCAGCAGTTCGACAGGGGGGACCGGGGAGCTGTTTTTT. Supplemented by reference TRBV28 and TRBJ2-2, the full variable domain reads DVKVTQSSRYLVKRTGEKVFLECVQDMDHENMFWYRQDPGLGLRLIYFSYDVKMKEKGDIPEGYSVSREKKERFSLILESASTNQTSMYLCASSSTGGTGELFFGEGSRLTVL.

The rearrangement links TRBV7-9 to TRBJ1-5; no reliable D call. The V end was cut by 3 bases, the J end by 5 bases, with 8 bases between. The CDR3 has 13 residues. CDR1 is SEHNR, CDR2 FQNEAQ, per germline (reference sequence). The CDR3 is CASSFSEDQPQHF. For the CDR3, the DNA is TGTGCCAGCAGCTTCTCAGAAGATCAGCCCCAGCATTTT.

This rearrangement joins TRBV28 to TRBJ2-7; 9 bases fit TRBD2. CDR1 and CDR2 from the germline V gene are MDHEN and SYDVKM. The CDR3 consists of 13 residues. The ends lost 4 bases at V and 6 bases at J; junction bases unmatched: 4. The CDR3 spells CASSSGLAGEQYF. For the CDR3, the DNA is TGTGCCAGCAGTTCGGGACTAGCCGGCGAGCAGTACTTC. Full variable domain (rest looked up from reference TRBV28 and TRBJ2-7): DVKVTQSSRYLVKRTGEKVFLECVQDMDHENMFWYRQDPGLGLRLIYFSYDVKMKEKGDIPEGYSVSREKKERFSLILESASTNQTSMYLCASSSGLAGEQYFGPGTRLTVT.

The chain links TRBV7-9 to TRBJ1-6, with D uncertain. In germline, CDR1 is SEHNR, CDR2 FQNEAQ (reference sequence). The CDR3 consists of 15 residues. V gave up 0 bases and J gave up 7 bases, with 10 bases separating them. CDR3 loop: CASSLAGGGNSPLHF. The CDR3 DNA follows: TGTGCCAGCAGCTTAGCCGGAGGCGGCAATTCACCCCTCCACTTT.

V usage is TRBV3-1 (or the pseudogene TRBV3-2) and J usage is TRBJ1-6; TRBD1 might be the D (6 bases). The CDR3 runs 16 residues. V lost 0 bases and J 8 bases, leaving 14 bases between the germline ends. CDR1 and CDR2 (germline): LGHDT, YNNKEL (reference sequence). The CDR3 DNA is TGTGCCAGCAGCCAAGAGTACACAGGGAACCATTCACCCCTCCACTTT. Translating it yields CASSQEYTGNHSPLHF.

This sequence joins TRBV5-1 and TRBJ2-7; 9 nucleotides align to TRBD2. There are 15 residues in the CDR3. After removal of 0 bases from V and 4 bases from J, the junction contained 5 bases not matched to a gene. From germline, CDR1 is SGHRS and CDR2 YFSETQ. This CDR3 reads CASSLGGTSSYEQYF. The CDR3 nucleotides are TGCGCCAGCAGCTTGGGGGGGACTAGCAGTTACGAGCAGTACTTC.

This CDR3 reads CASSFVTGGNLNQPQHF. The DNA of the CDR3 is TGTGCCAGCAGTTTCGTAACAGGGGGAAACCTCAATCAGCCCCAGCATTTT. The chain uses TRBV28 and TRBJ1-5; 8 bases align to TRBD1. The CDR3 is 17 amino acids. J was trimmed by 3 bases and V by 3 bases; bases with no gene match: 10. Germline V lookup: CDR1 MDHEN, CDR2 SYDVKM.

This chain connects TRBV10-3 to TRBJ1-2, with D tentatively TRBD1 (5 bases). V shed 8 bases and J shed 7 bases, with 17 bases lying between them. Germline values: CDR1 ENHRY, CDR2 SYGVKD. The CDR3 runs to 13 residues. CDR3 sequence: CAIQKEQVSGYTF. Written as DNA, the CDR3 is TGTGCCATCCAAAAGGAACAGGTGTCTGGCTACACCTTC.

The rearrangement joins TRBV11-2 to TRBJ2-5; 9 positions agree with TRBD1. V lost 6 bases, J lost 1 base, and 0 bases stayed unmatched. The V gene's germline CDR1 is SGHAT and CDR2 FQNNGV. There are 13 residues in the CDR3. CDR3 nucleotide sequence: TGTGCCAGCAGGGGACAGGGCCAAGAGACCCAGTACTTC. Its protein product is CASRGQGQETQYF.